The clone carrying this T cell receptor beta chain came up many times. This record belongs to a study of regulatory T cells in long-lasting Graves disease. In building TCR beta libraries, iRepertoire HTBI primers were used together with Arm-PCR of CDR3 regions. TCRdb analysed the multiplex PCR reads with MiXCR anew, one entry per CDR3 protein. The data show over 500,000 distinct CDR3 sequences, roughly 15% seen once. The CDR3 is 12 amino acids. The V gene's germline CDR1 is DFQATT and CDR2 SNEGSKA (reference sequence). V dropped 1 base and J dropped 7 bases, with 5 bases sitting between them. Time point indicated: newly diagnosed GD, antithyroid drugs for less than 3 months. TCR sequences were obtained from RNA taken from PBMCs. The same specimen was also included in a second study, on T cells in Graves' hyperthyroidism and ophthalmopathy.

The V and J genes are TRBV20-1 and TRBJ1-6; D is ambiguous. The sequence came from a woman aged 25-40 years with Graves disease. The input for sequencing was peripheral blood mononuclear cells (PBMCs), taken at new diagnosis, from a patient treated with antithyroid drugs. The CDR3 sequence is CSARASNSPLHF. CDR3 bases: TGCAGTGCTAGAGCCTCAAATTCACCCCTCCACTTT.